The entry below gives a single T cell receptor beta chain sequence along with its context. The sample originates from a study of T cell clonotyping in hematopoietic cell transplantation. The assay was immunoSEQ multiplex PCR, and TCRdb's table has in-frame clones only and misses some. The profile shows about 36,000 clones, approximately 89% of them singletons. This CDR3 has 14 residues. V gave up 3 bases and J gave up 6 bases, with 12 bases separating them. Germline CDR1 is SGHKS and CDR2 is YYEKEE (reference sequence). The chain combines TRBV5-5 with TRBJ1-4; D gene ambiguous. The sample taken for sequencing was peripheral blood mononuclear cells. The sequence derives from a woman in her 40s in good health. Some clones in this sample may be carry-over from other donors' samples. The CDR3, as DNA: TGTGCCAGCAGCTCAGCGATAACGGATGAAAAACTGTTTTTT. Translating gives CASSSAITDEKLFF.